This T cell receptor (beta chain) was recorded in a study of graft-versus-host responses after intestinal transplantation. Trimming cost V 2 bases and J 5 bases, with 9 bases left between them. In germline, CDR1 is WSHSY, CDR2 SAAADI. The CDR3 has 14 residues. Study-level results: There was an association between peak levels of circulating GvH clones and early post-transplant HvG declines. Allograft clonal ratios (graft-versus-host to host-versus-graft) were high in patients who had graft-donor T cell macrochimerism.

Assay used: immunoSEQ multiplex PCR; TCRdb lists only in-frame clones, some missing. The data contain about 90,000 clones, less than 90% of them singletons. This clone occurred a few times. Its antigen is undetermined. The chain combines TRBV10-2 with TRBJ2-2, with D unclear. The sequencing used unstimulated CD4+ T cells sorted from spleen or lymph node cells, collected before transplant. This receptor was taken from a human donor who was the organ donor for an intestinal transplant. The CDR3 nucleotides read TGCGCCAGCAGTGAGAACTTTATTACCGGGGAGCTGTTTTTT. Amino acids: CASSENFITGELFF.